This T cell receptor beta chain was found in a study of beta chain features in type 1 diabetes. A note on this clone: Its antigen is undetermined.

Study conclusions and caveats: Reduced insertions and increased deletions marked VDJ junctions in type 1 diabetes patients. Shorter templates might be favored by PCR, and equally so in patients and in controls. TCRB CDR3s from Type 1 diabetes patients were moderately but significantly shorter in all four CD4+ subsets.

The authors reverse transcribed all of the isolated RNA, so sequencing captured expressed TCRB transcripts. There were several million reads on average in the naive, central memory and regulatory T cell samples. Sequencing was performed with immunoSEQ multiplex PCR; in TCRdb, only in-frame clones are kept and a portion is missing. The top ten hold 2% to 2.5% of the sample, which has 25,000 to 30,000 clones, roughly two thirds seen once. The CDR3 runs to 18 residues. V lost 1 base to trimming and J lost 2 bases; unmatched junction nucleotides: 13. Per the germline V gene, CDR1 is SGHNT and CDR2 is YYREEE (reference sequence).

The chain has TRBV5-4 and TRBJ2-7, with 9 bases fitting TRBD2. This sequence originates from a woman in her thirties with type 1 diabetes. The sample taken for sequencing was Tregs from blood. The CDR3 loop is CASSLQGLATTDAYEQYF. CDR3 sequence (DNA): TGTGCCAGCAGCTTGCAAGGACTAGCGACGACCGACGCCTACGAGCAGTACTTC.